One sample yielded the 4 T cell receptor beta chains listed below, sequenced in a study of blood T cell repertoires in COVID-19. TCRdb keeps only in-frame clones here, not all; method: immunoSEQ multiplex PCR. The top ten hold 1.5% to 2% of the sample, which has about 200,000 clones, around nine tenths seen once. The sample taken for sequencing was peripheral blood. These TCRs come from a man aged 18 to 30 with active or convalescent COVID-19.

There are a few counts of this clone. The chain joins TRBV10-3 to TRBJ1-5, with no clear D. This CDR3 comprises 13 residues. Trimming took off 6 bases at V and 4 bases at J, with 10 bases between the two ends. Germline V CDR1 and CDR2: ENHRY, SYGVKD. For the CDR3, the DNA is TGTGCCATCAGAGACGACGGGAATCAGCCCCAGCATTTT. It codes for CAIRDDGNQPQHF.

The rearrangement joins TRBV19 to TRBJ1-2; maybe TRBD1 (6 bases). The CDR3 spans 14 residues. Germline CDR1 LNHDA, CDR2 SQIVND (reference sequence). The V gene lost 4 bases and the J gene lost 4 bases, with 13 bases spanning the gap. CDR3 protein: CASSTRTVLYGYTF. In DNA form, the CDR3 reads TGTGCCAGTAGTACTAGGACAGTCCTCTATGGCTACACCTTC.

The chain employs TRBV11-2 and TRBJ2-1; TRBD2 aligns across 13 bases. Germline-derived CDR1 and CDR2 are SGHAT and FQNNGV. V shed 0 bases, J shed 9 bases, and the junction held 5 bases outside the gene matches. This CDR3 spans 16 amino acids. CDR3 region: CASSLDIGLAGVEQFF. CDR3 DNA sequence: TGTGCCAGCAGCTTAGATATCGGACTAGCGGGAGTTGAGCAGTTCTTC.

The chain employs TRBV10-2 and TRBJ1-1; tentative D call: TRBD1 (5 bases). Germline assignment: CDR1 WSHSY and CDR2 SAAADI. The CDR3 contains 13 residues. V shed 0 bases and J shed 4 bases, with 6 bases lying between them. CDR3 DNA sequence: TGCGCCAGCAGTGAGTCAGGGGCCACTGAAGCTTTCTTT. It codes for CASSESGATEAFF.